Presented here are 21 T cell receptor beta chains from one specimen sequenced in a study of OX40 agonist ivuxolimab in advanced cancers. TCRdb's table, derived via immunoSEQ multiplex PCR, lists solely in-frame clones and lacks some. Of over 100,000 clones listed, around 93% are singletons. The sample here was CD4+ or CD8+ T cells sorted from blood, taken in a trial of the OX40 agonist ivuxolimab. The receptors were gathered from an adult with an advanced solid tumor such as melanoma, head and neck, liver or kidney cancer.

The genes are TRBV18 and TRBJ2-6, with 7 nucleotides matching TRBD1. Germline CDR1 KGHSH, CDR2 LQKENI. The CDR3 extends over 17 amino acids. V was pared by 3 bases and J by 4 bases, with 9 bases of the junction left unmatched. The CDR3 is CASSPSIDRAGANVLTF. The CDR3 DNA follows: TGTGCCAGCTCACCCTCCATCGACAGGGCCGGGGCCAACGTCCTGACTTTC.

This rearrangement joins TRBV11-2 to TRBJ2-7; TRBD2 agrees at 9 bases. The CDR3 covers 15 residues. Germline-derived CDR1 and CDR2 are SGHAT and FQNNGV. The V and J ends lost 9 bases and 0 bases, in that order; junction bases with no gene match: 9. CDR3 sequence: CASTYGTSSSYEQYF. Written as DNA, the CDR3 is TGTGCCAGTACCTACGGGACTAGCAGCTCCTACGAGCAGTACTTC.

CDR3 sequence reads: CASSYGGAESGNTIYF. DNA for the CDR3: TGTGCCAGCAGTTACGGAGGGGCTGAGTCTGGAAACACCATATATTTT. The V and J genes are TRBV6-6 and TRBJ1-3; TRBD1 is a possible D gene (5 bases). Deletions cut 2 bases from V and 1 base from J, with 12 bases between. In germline, CDR1 is MNHNY, CDR2 SVGAGI (reference sequence). The CDR3 runs 16 residues.

The rearrangement joins TRBV19 to TRBJ2-2, with 11 bases fitting TRBD2. This CDR3 is built from 15 residues. Germline-derived CDR1 and CDR2 are LNHDA and SQIVND (reference sequence). Trimming removed 6 bases from V and 3 bases from J; junction bases left unmatched: 3. The CDR3 DNA follows: TGTGCCAGTAGGTCTAGCGGGAGGTACACCGGGGAGCTGTTTTTT. Its translation: CASRSSGRYTGELFF.

This rearrangement joins TRBV4-1 to TRBJ2-7; 8 bases fit TRBD2. Germline V lookup: CDR1 MGHRA, CDR2 YSYEKL. Trimming took 2 bases from V and 9 from J; bases not matched to a gene: 12. The CDR3 loop spans 15 amino acids. The CDR3 sequence: CASSQKTSGGDMQYF. DNA for the CDR3: TGCGCCAGCAGCCAAAAAACTAGCGGCGGCGACATGCAGTACTTC.

The J gene is TRBJ2-3, the V gene TRBV10-3; D ambiguous. Germline CDR1 is ENHRY and CDR2 is SYGVKD. V lost 3 bases and J 2 bases, leaving 3 bases between the germline ends. The CDR3 sequence is 12 residues long. The CDR3 region is CAISDSTDTQYF. The CDR3, as DNA: TGTGCCATCAGTGACTCCACAGATACGCAGTATTTT.

This chain joins TRBV5-1 and TRBJ1-1; D call uncertain. V was cut by 1 base and J by 2 bases, with 6 bases left in between. The CDR3 runs to 13 residues. Germline CDR1 reads SGHRS; CDR2 reads YFSETQ. The CDR3 nucleotides are TGCGCCAGCAGCTTGACCAGTAACACTGAAGCTTTCTTT. Translated: CASSLTSNTEAFF.

The chain joins TRBV7-3 to TRBJ2-1; D remains ambiguous. CDR3 length: 15 residues. Trimming cost V 6 bases and J 4 bases, with 16 bases left between them. Germline CDR1 and CDR2: SGHTA and FQGTGA. CDR3 bases: TGTGCCAGCAGAGCCGACCCGGGCCCTTACAATGAGCAGTTCTTC. Protein: CASRADPGPYNEQFF.

The CDR3 reads CASSEGGGQPQHF. For the CDR3, the DNA is TGTGCCAGCAGTGAAGGCGGGGGTCAGCCCCAGCATTTT. The chain is built from TRBV6-1 and TRBJ1-5, with D possibly being TRBD1 (5 bases). The V gene lost 1 base and the J gene lost 6 bases, with 7 bases spanning the gap. This CDR3 comprises 13 residues. Germline V CDR1 and CDR2: MNHNS, SASEGT.

The CDR3 protein is CASSYGQGFNSGANVLTF. The CDR3 DNA is TGTGCCAGCAGCTATGGACAGGGCTTCAACTCTGGGGCCAACGTCCTGACTTTC. This chain links TRBV28 with TRBJ2-6, with 8 bases matching TRBD1. The length of the CDR3 is 18 residues. CDR1 is MDHEN and CDR2 is SYDVKM in the germline V gene. Trimming cost V 6 bases and J 0 bases; bases outside gene matches: 10. Full variable domain (missing parts from reference TRBV28 and TRBJ2-6): DVKVTQSSRYLVKRTGEKVFLECVQDMDHENMFWYRQDPGLGLRLIYFSYDVKMKEKGDIPEGYSVSREKKERFSLILESASTNQTSMYLCASSYGQGFNSGANVLTFGAGSRLTVL.

The chain combines TRBV4-1 with TRBJ2-1; 7 nucleotides match TRBD1. From germline, CDR1 is MGHRA and CDR2 YSYEKL. The CDR3 covers 14 residues. The junction had 2 bases not matched to a gene; V was cut back by 3 bases and J by 3 bases. Here the CDR3 reads CASSQGTVYNEQFF. The CDR3 region has the DNA TGCGCCAGCAGCCAGGGGACAGTCTACAATGAGCAGTTCTTC.

The rearrangement links TRBV7-9 to TRBJ2-1; 10 nucleotides align to TRBD2. Germline loops: CDR1 SEHNR, CDR2 FQNEAQ (reference sequence). V dropped 5 bases and J dropped 10; count of bases not matched to a gene: 8. This CDR3 contains 14 residues. The CDR3 DNA reads as TGTGCCAGCAGCCCCGCTAGCGGGAGCCGCGAGCAGTTCTTC. Translation: CASSPASGSREQFF.

The chain links TRBV28 to TRBJ1-3; possibly TRBD1 for D (5 bases). CDR1 and CDR2 from the germline V gene are MDHEN and SYDVKM. There are 15 residues in the CDR3. Trimming shortened V by 5 bases and J by 5 bases, and 16 bases separated the two germline ends. DNA of the CDR3: TGTGCCAGCAGTACACCGGGACCGGGAAGAAACACCATATATTTT. It codes for CASSTPGPGRNTIYF.

In this sample, this clone turned up once. CDR3 in amino acids: CASSLDRDYEQYF. For the CDR3, the DNA is TGTGCCAGCAGCTTGGACAGGGACTACGAGCAGTACTTC. The J gene is TRBJ2-7, the V gene TRBV5-4, with TRBD1 as a possible D gene (6 bases). V lost 0 bases to trimming and J lost 3 bases, with 7 bases between them. The V gene's germline CDR1 is SGHNT and CDR2 YYREEE (reference sequence). CDR3 length equals 13 residues.

The chain couples TRBV28 to TRBJ2-3; unclear D gene. This CDR3 comprises 13 residues. Trimming removed 5 bases at V and 2 bases at J, with 8 bases between. CDR1 MDHEN and CDR2 SYDVKM come from the germline V gene. CDR3: CASSPESTDTQYF. CDR3 sequence (DNA): TGTGCCAGCAGTCCGGAATCCACAGATACGCAGTATTTT.

This clone was counted once. The chain recombines TRBV6-5 with TRBJ1-3, with no clear D. CDR3 length: 15 residues. Germline assignment: CDR1 MNHEY and CDR2 SVGAGI. V was pared by 6 bases and J by 2 bases, with 14 bases between. The CDR3 sequence is CASRVYGRTGNTIYF. CDR3 coding DNA: TGTGCCAGCAGGGTGTATGGCAGAACTGGAAACACCATATATTTT.

The V gene is TRBV5-4, the J gene TRBJ2-2; a weak D match, TRBD2 (6 bases). The CDR3 covers 17 residues. Per the germline V gene, CDR1 is SGHNT and CDR2 is YYREEE (reference sequence). V lost 4 bases and J 7 bases, leaving 23 bases between the germline ends. CDR3 amino acids: CASSPPVVGSRDGELFF. The CDR3 bases are TGTGCCAGCAGCCCCCCCGTCGTCGGGAGTAGGGACGGGGAGCTGTTTTTT.

The chain uses TRBV6-6 and TRBJ2-7; D is possibly TRBD2 (6 bases). The CDR3 contains 14 residues. Per germline, CDR1 MNHNY and CDR2 SVGAGI (reference sequence). The germline V and J ends were trimmed by 2 bases and 2 bases, with 10 bases remaining between them. The CDR3: CASSYQGGTYEQYF. CDR3 nucleotides: TGTGCCAGCAGTTACCAGGGCGGGACCTACGAGCAGTACTTC.

This chain connects TRBV29-1 to TRBJ1-2, with D perhaps matching TRBD1 (6 bases). The germline V gene encodes CDR1 SQVTM and CDR2 ANQGSEA. This CDR3 has 12 amino acids. Trimming took off 8 bases at V and 2 bases at J, with 12 bases between the two ends. The CDR3 DNA follows: TGCAGCACGAGGACAGCCAACTATGGCTACACCTTC. Its translation: CSTRTANYGYTF.

This clone was picked up a small number of times. The chain joins TRBV25-1 to TRBJ2-2; tentatively, D is TRBD1 (5 bases). The CDR3 is made up of 14 amino acids. Germline CDR1 reads MGHDK; CDR2 reads SYGVNS. V dropped 4 bases and J dropped 5 bases, with 11 bases sitting between them. The CDR3 DNA reads as TGTGCCAGCAGTGGCAGGGTTACGACCGGGGAGCTGTTTTTT. As protein: CASSGRVTTGELFF.

Regarding this clone: Other DNA sequences of this sample code for an identical CDR3. V usage is TRBV28 and J usage is TRBJ1-2; weak D call: TRBD1 (5 bases). Germline V CDR1 and CDR2: MDHEN, SYDVKM. The germline V and J ends were trimmed by 10 bases and 8 bases, with 20 bases remaining between them. The CDR3 has 13 residues. The DNA for the CDR3 is TGTGCCACCCCCTCGGATACCAGGGTCGGCTACACCTTC. Residues: CATPSDTRVGYTF.